This T cell receptor (beta chain) is from a study of regulatory T cells in long-lasting Graves disease. Trimming removed 2 bases at V and 2 bases at J, with 12 bases between. The germline gives CDR1 SEHNR, CDR2 FQNEAQ (reference sequence). The CDR3 has 15 residues. Arm-PCR of CDR3 regions and iRepertoire HTBI primers were used to build TCR beta libraries. TCRdb independently ran MiXCR on the multiplex PCR reads; one entry per CDR3 protein. The table includes fewer than 400,000 distinct CDR3 sequences, around a fifth detected once. Time point meaning: persistent/refractory GD, antithyroid drugs over 5 years with positive TRAb. From RNA extracted from PBMCs, the TCR library was made.

V and J are TRBV7-9 and TRBJ2-5, with a weak D call TRBD2 (6 bases). This TCR was recovered from a female donor with Graves disease. This sample comprised peripheral blood mononuclear cells (PBMCs), obtained when the disease was refractory, from a patient treated with antithyroid drugs. Here the CDR3 DNA reads TGTGCCAGCAGCTTACGGGGGATGGGGCAAGAGACCCAGTACTTC. Amino acid sequence: CASSLRGMGQETQYF.